This TCR beta chain was sequenced during a study of blood T cell repertoires in COVID-19. Study background: Sites in the United States, Italy and Spain provided acute and convalescent COVID-19 samples. Nucleic acid was either cDNA or gDNA, and it came from T cells, B-cell-depleted T cells, or PBMCs.

As handled by the study authors: Reference gene primer amplification gave nucleated cell count estimates. The repertoire was sequenced with immunoSEQ multiplex PCR; TCRdb's copy has only in-frame clones and lacks some. V and J calls and clone size come straight from that table; D and trimming were deduced from the DNA. The table includes roughly 250,000 clones, around 87% detected once. Trimming took 2 bases from V and 7 from J; bases not matched to a gene: 3. This CDR3 is built from 13 residues. Germline V gives CDR1 SGHNT, CDR2 YYREEE (reference sequence). Participants had their cohort set by participant-reported clinical history. This clone has only one observation.

The sequenced material came from PBMCs or T cells enriched from blood (not recorded which). The sequence was obtained from a woman between 40 and 50 years old with acute COVID-19. The gene calls are TRBV5-4 and TRBJ1-2, with 9 bases fitting TRBD1. The CDR3, as DNA: TGTGCCAGCAGCTTCGGGACAGGGTCTGGCTACACCTTC. Protein product: CASSFGTGSGYTF.